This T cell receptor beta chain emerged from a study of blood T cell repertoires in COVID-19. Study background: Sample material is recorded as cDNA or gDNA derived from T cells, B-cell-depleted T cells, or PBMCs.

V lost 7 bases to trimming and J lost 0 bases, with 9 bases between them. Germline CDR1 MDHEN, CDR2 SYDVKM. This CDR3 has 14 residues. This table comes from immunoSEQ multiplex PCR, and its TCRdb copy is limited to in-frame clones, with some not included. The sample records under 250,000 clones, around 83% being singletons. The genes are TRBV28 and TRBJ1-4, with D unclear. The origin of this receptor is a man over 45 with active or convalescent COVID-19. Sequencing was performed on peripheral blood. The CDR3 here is CASTVDATNEKLFF. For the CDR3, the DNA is TGTGCCAGCACCGTAGATGCAACTAATGAAAAACTGTTTTTT.